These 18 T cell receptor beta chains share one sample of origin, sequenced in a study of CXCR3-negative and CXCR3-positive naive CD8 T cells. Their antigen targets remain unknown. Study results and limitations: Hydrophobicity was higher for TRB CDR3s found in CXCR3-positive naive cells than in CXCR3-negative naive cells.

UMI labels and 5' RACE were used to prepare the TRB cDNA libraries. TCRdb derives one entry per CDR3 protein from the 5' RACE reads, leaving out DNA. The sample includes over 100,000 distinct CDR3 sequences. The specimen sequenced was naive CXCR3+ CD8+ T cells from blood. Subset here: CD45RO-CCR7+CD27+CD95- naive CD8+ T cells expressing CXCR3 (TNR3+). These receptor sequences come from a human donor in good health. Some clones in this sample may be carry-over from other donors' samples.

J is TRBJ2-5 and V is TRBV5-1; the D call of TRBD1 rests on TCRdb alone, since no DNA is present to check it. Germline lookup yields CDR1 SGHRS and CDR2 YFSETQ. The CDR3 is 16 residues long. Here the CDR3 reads CASSQWDRGTEETQYF.

CDR3 region: CASSASGGRPQYF. J is TRBJ2-3 and V is TRBV9; TCRdb returns TRBD1, unconfirmable since there is no DNA. CDR3 length equals 13 residues. Germline lookup yields CDR1 SGDLS and CDR2 YYNGEE.

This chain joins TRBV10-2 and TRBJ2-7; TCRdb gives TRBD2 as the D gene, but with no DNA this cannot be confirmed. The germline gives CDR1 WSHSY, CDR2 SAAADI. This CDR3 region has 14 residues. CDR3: CASSETLQKYEQYF.

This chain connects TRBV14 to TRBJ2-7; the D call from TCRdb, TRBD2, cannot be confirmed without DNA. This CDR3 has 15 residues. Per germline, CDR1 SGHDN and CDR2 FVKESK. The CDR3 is CASSQGLAGLYEQYF.

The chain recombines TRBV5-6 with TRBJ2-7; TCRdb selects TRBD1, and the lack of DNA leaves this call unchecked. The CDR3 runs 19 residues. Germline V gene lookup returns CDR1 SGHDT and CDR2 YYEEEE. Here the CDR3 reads CASSHRPGLEWRNRYEQYF.

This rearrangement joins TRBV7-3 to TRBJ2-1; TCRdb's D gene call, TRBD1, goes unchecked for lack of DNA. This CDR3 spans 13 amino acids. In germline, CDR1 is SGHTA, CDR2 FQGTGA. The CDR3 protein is CASSPRAGNEQFF. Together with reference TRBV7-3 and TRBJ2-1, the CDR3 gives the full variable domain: GAGVSQTPSNKVTEKGKYVELRCDPISGHTALYWYRQSLGQGPEFLIYFQGTGAADDSGLPNDRFFAVRPEGSVSTLKIQRTERGDSAVYLCASSPRAGNEQFFGPGTRLTVL.

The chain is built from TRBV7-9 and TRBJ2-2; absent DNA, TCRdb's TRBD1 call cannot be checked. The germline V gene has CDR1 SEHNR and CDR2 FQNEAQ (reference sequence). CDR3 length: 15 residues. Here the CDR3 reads CASSLWEQASGELFF.

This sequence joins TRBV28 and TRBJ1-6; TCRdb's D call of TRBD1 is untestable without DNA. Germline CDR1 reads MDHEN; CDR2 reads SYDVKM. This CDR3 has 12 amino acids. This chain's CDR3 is CASRPGSVPLHF.

CDR3: CTSSPPGAVNNLDYGYTF. This chain uses TRBV1 with TRBJ1-2; TCRdb indicates TRBD1, and absent DNA this call remains unverified. TRBV1 is noted as a pseudogene. The CDR3 covers 18 residues.

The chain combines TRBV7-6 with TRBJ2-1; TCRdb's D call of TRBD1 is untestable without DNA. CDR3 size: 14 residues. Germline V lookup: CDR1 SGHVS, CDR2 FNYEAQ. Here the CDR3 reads CASSLGQESGEQFF.

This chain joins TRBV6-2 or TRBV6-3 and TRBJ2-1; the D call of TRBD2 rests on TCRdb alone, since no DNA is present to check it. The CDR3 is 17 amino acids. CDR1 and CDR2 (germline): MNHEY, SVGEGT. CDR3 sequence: CASSYPRSGSSYNEQFF.

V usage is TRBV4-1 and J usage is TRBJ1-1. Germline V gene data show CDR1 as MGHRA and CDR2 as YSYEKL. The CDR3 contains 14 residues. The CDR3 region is CASSQDPQNTEAFF.

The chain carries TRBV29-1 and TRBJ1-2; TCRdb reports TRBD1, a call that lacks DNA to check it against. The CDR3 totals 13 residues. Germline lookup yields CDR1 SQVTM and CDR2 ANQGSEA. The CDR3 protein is CSAEWGTNYGYTF.

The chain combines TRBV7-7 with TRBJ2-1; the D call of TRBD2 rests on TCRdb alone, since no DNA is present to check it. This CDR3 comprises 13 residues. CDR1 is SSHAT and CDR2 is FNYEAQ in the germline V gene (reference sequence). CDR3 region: CASSPDGERAEIF.

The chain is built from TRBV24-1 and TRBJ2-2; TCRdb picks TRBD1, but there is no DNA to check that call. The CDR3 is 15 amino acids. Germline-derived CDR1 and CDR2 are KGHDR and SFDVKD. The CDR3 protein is CATNTGTGDTGELFF.

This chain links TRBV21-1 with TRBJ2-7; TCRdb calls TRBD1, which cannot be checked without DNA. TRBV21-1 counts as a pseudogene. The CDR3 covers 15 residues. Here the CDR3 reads CASSEYGTADYEQYF.

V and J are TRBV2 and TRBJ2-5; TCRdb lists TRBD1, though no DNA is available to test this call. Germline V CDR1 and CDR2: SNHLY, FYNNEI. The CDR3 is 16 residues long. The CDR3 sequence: CASISGQDLLEETQYF.

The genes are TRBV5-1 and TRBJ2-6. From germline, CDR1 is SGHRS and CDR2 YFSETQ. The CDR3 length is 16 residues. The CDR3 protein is CASSLGEITGANVLTF. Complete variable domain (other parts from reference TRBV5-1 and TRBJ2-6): KAGVTQTPRYLIKTRGQQVTLSCSPISGHRSVSWYQQTPGQGLQFLFEYFSETQRNKGNFPGRFSGRQFSNSRSEMNVSTLELGDSALYLCASSLGEITGANVLTFGAGSRLTVL.